This entry lists 17 T cell receptor beta chains sequenced from one sample in a study of T cell repertoires in cytomegalovirus infection. A single record per CDR3 protein comes from TCRdb applying MiXCR to the reads. The top ten clones hold approximately 2.4% of a sample with some 300,000 distinct CDR3 sequences, roughly a tenth of them seen once. Input material: PBMCs. The receptors were sampled from a human donor in good health (CMV status not recorded). Some clones in this sample may be carry-over from other donors' samples.

This clonotype came up many times. The V and J genes are TRBV7-6 and TRBJ2-2, with TRBD2 matching 9 bases. V dropped 8 bases and J dropped 6; count of bases not matched to a gene: 10. The length of the CDR3 is 15 residues. The germline gives CDR1 SGHVS, CDR2 FNYEAQ. CDR3 sequence (DNA): TGTGCCAGCTCCCTACAACAGCGGGGGGCCGGGGAGCTGTTTTTT. Its translation is CASSLQQRGAGELFF.

V gene TRBV3-1 combines with J gene TRBJ2-1; TRBD2 aligns across 13 bases. Looked up from germline, CDR1 is LGHDT and CDR2 is YNNKEL (reference sequence). This CDR3 comprises 15 residues. V shed 6 bases and J 5 bases; nucleotides not matched to a gene: 4. The CDR3 nucleotides read TGTGCCAGCAGTTGGACTAGCGGGGGTAACAATGAGCAGTTCTTC. Residues: CASSWTSGGNNEQFF.

Ten or more counts support this clonotype. This chain uses TRBV29-1 with TRBJ2-7; D may match TRBD1 or TRBD2 (5 bases each). The CDR3 totals 14 residues. Trimming took 6 bases from V and 2 from J, leaving 17 bases between them. Germline V gives CDR1 SQVTM, CDR2 ANQGSEA. In DNA form, the CDR3 reads TGCAGCGTCGCCGGAAGGGTGGGGGCCTACGAGCAGTACTTC. It specifies CSVAGRVGAYEQYF.

The table lists this clonotype with many counts. V usage is TRBV28 and J usage is TRBJ2-1; 8 nucleotides match TRBD1. This CDR3 region has 15 residues. V trimming: 4 bases; J trimming: 8 bases; junction bases outside the gene matches: 10. Germline V gene sequence: CDR1 MDHEN, CDR2 SYDVKM. This CDR3 is CASSSDREETDEQFF. The DNA for the CDR3 is TGTGCCAGCAGTTCGGACAGGGAAGAAACGGATGAGCAGTTCTTC.

The sample holds many counts of this clonotype. The chain uses TRBV4-1 and TRBJ2-3; TRBD2 aligns across 10 bases. Germline V lookup: CDR1 MGHRA, CDR2 YSYEKL. Trimming cost V 2 bases and J 9 bases; bases outside gene matches: 17. The CDR3 loop spans 18 amino acids. DNA for the CDR3: TGCGCCAGCAGCCAAACCCCCATGCTAGCGGGGGCCCCCGGGACGCAGTATTTT. As protein: CASSQTPMLAGAPGTQYF.

CDR3 nucleotides: TGCAGTGCTTCAGGGGGCCGGGAGACCCAGTACTTC. Amino acids: CSASGGRETQYF. The V call is TRBV20-1, the J call TRBJ2-5; 8 bases are shared with TRBD1. CDR1 and CDR2 (germline): DFQATT, SNEGSKA (reference sequence). V lost 5 bases to trimming and J lost 5 bases; unmatched junction nucleotides: 4. The CDR3 extends over 12 amino acids.

The sample holds many counts of this clonotype. V is TRBV2 and J is TRBJ1-2; 9 bases agree with TRBD1. Germline CDR1 reads SNHLY; CDR2 reads FYNNEI. The CDR3 runs to 15 residues. V was pared by 5 bases and J by 3 bases, with 7 bases of the junction left unmatched. CDR3: CASSRDRGSDYGYTF. CDR3 bases: TGTGCCAGCAGTCGCGACAGGGGGTCGGACTATGGCTACACCTTC.

This clonotype occurred many times. The rearrangement links TRBV6-2 or TRBV6-3 to TRBJ2-1; 7 bases are shared with TRBD2. With 7 bases clipped from V and 0 bases from J, the junction kept 12 bases outside the gene matches. Germline-derived CDR1 and CDR2 are MNHEY and SVGEGT. This CDR3 comprises 17 residues. The CDR3 region is CASTHGLADVSYNEQFF. The CDR3 DNA reads TGTGCCAGCACCCATGGTCTAGCGGACGTCTCCTACAATGAGCAGTTCTTC.

This clonotype came up many times. The DNA for the CDR3 is TGTGCCAGCAGTAGAGGCCTCTATAATTCACCCCTCCACTTT. It encodes CASSRGLYNSPLHF. V is TRBV28 and J is TRBJ1-6, with unresolved D. Per germline, CDR1 MDHEN and CDR2 SYDVKM. The CDR3 contains 14 residues. V was trimmed by 5 bases and J by 3 bases, leaving 8 bases between them.

This clonotype was seen many times. The rearrangement uses TRBV20-1 and TRBJ2-5, with 9 bases lining up with TRBD2. Trimming took 6 bases from V and 1 from J; bases not matched to a gene: 9. Germline CDR1 reads DFQATT; CDR2 reads SNEGSKA (reference sequence). The CDR3 length is 15 residues. CDR3 region: CSARRGAGGQETQYF. The DNA for the CDR3 is TGCAGTGCCCGCCGGGGAGCGGGGGGCCAAGAGACCCAGTACTTC.

This clonotype has a count of ten or more. This chain joins TRBV28 and TRBJ1-4, with TRBD1 matching 10 bases. There are 15 residues in the CDR3. Losses at the gene ends were 2 bases for V and 7 bases for J; bases not matched to a gene: 4. In germline, CDR1 is MDHEN, CDR2 SYDVKM. The CDR3 protein is CASSLVTGGVEKLFF. The CDR3 DNA reads TGTGCCAGCAGTTTAGTGACAGGGGGCGTTGAAAAACTGTTTTTT.

This clonotype was observed many times. This chain links TRBV20-1 with TRBJ2-2; 10 bases align to TRBD1. The germline gives CDR1 DFQATT, CDR2 SNEGSKA (reference sequence). The CDR3 runs 16 residues. V lost 0 bases and J lost 7; bases outside the gene matches: 8. The CDR3 DNA is TGCAGTGCTAGAGACCCCGGGACAGGGGATCACGGGGAGCTGTTTTTT. The encoded protein is CSARDPGTGDHGELFF.

This clonotype showed up just once. The chain recombines TRBV28 with TRBJ2-1, with TRBD1 matching 10 bases. The germline gives CDR1 MDHEN, CDR2 SYDVKM. V lost 3 bases and J lost 8; bases outside the gene matches: 10. This CDR3 comprises 16 residues. The CDR3 spells CASSFSDRGLIDEQFF. The CDR3 DNA sequence: TGTGCCAGCAGTTTCTCGGACAGGGGGTTGATTGATGAGCAGTTCTTC.

The chain carries TRBV15 and TRBJ1-2; no reliable D call. Per germline, CDR1 LNHNV and CDR2 YYDKDF (reference sequence). Trimming pared 3 bases from V and 4 bases from J, leaving 18 bases between. The CDR3 is 16 amino acids. As DNA, the CDR3 is TGTGCCACCAGCAGGCCCAGCGGAGGGCAGCTCTATGGCTACACCTTC. Translated: CATSRPSGGQLYGYTF.

There are many counts of this clonotype. The chain links TRBV7-2 to TRBJ2-7; 7 nucleotides line up with TRBD1. Germline V gives CDR1 SGHTA, CDR2 FQGNSA. The CDR3 is made up of 15 amino acids. The trim removed 0 bases at V and 3 bases at J, leaving 5 bases unmatched. The CDR3 is CASSLAPGTDYEQYV. CDR3 DNA sequence: TGTGCCAGCAGCTTAGCCCCCGGGACAGACTACGAGCAGTACGTC.

The chain couples TRBV7-9 to TRBJ2-4; weak D call: TRBD2 (6 bases). Trimming took 1 base from V and 7 from J, leaving 14 bases between them. Per germline, CDR1 SEHNR and CDR2 FQNEAQ (reference sequence). CDR3 length: 15 residues. CDR3 bases: TGTGCCAGCAGCTTAGTCTCTGGACGGGGGAACATTCAGTACTTC. It encodes CASSLVSGRGNIQYF.

Ten or more counts support this clonotype. The chain is built from TRBV7-9 and TRBJ2-7; D remains unclear. Trimming stripped 7 bases from V and 0 bases from J, with 7 bases between. This CDR3 is 12 amino acids long. Germline CDR1 and CDR2: SEHNR and FQNEAQ (reference sequence). In DNA form, the CDR3 reads TGTGCCAGCAACGACGTCTCCTACGAGCAGTACTTC. This codes for CASNDVSYEQYF.